This paragraph reports one TCR beta chain. Its antigen has not been determined. No qualities accompany the bases; no much larger clone lies one base away. Participants in the prospective study were enrolled through a virtual design, were aged roughly 18 to 100 years, and lived in 24 United States geographic areas. In the prospective study, cohorts were assigned on the basis of participant-reported clinical history obtained from a screening survey and a study questionnaire. Mobile phlebotomists in the prospective study collected whole blood, serum and a nasopharyngeal or oropharyngeal swab from every participant. Additional blood draws and questionnaires over an approximately two-month period could optionally be provided by prospective study participants. Prospective study blood samples were shipped either frozen or at room temperature before DNA extraction. The data originate from a study of blood T cell repertoires in COVID-19 (dated by TCRdb to 2018 to 2020). Looking at the study overall: Recovered participants in ImmuneRACE Cohort 3 were defined by two consecutive negative NP/OP PCR tests, clearance by a healthcare professional, or resolution of symptoms. Samples covering the acute and convalescent phases of COVID-19 were provided by collaborators in the United States, Italy and Spain. The material from the prospective study consisted of cDNA or gDNA derived from T cells, B-cell-depleted T cells, or PBMCs. The dataset comprised deeply sampled blood TCRbeta repertoires from subjects exposed to, actively infected with, or recovered from COVID-19. A freely available public database, intended as a resource for researchers studying the immune response to SARS-CoV-2, is where the repertoires were released. The samples were drawn from the first 160 participants of the ongoing ImmuneRACE study and from about 1,200 subjects provided by 6 global collaborators. The sample metadata nearly always contained a de-identified subject ID, COVID-19 status, age in years and sex. Where available, HLA class I and class II types were obtained from metadata supplied by the sample provider rather than from assay-based typing. The paper's findings and limits, for the study overall: Clinical and demographic metadata were provided uncurated, with the amount varying by source and participant.

V and J lose 3 bases and 3 bases, and a span of 15 bases separates them. CDR1 and CDR2 are read off the germline V gene as KGHSH and LQKENI. The cysteine opens and the phenylalanine closes a CDR3 of 16 amino acids. Solely the CDR3 DNA is kept, with 48 bases framed from the first base. The immunoSEQ Assay, a bias-controlled multiplex PCR, was used to amplify TCRbeta CDR3 regions from genomic DNA. Concerning the study's data processing: Nucleated cell counts per sample were estimated from amplification of reference gene primers within the assay. Sequence reads were collapsed and filtered to measure the absolute abundance of every unique TCRbeta CDR3 rearrangement. For each sample, productive Simpson clonality was calculated by taking the square root of Simpson's diversity index across productive rearrangements. Sourced from immuneACCESS, this table was stored by TCRdb with only in-frame sequences that have V and J called. A share of the clones is absent; for the studies checked, an unresolved V gene accounts for under half, and the remainder has no known explanation. That table supplies the V and J calls and clone size; D and trimming were determined from the DNA. Within this sample are some 330,000 clones, with approximately 89% of them counted one time only. The ten top clones hold approximately 1.9% of the sample.

The chain is assembled from TRBV18 and TRBJ2-1; the D gene identity is not certain. This receptor was obtained from a man in his forties or fifties in a cohort exposed to, infected with or recovered from COVID-19 (not recorded which). The sequenced sample was PBMCs or T cells enriched from blood (not recorded which). The DNA sequence reads TGTGCCAGCTCACCGGGCGTTATGGCCAACTACAATGAGCAGTTCTTC. Its protein is CASSPGVMANYNEQFF.